This T cell receptor beta chain is drawn from a study of pediatric ulcerative colitis (dated by TCRdb to between 2019 and 2020). In terms of the full investigation: Among the ulcerative colitis patients, fewer than ten had pancolitis and two had left-sided colitis, and histology in every patient was consistent with ulcerative colitis. The Pediatric Ulcerative Colitis Activity Index classified a couple of patients as having mild disease, several as having moderate disease and three as having acute severe colitis. From roughly 10 newly diagnosed, treatment-naive pediatric ulcerative colitis patients and four non-IBD control children, paired blood and rectal samples were collected.

Based on the germline V gene (reference sequence), the CDR1 and CDR2 sequences are SGHKS and YYEKEE. Counted from cysteine to phenylalanine, this CDR3 has 15 amino acids. CDR3 DNA only is kept here, 45 bases in frame from base 1. V gives up 4 bases and J gives up 6 bases, and the segment between their germline ends measures 20 bases. Results the study describes overall, beyond this receptor: A couple of rectal CDR3 clonotypes were present in all ulcerative colitis patients and in none of the controls. Only a handful of individuals were included in the healthy control group, which was small. Blood-derived T cells may have been included in the rectal pinch biopsies, particularly in patients with overt colitis. Clonal overlap between a subject's own blood and rectum was significantly greater in ulcerative colitis patients than in controls, which suggests more T cell trafficking to inflamed tissue. Because repertoires were derived from total lymphocyte DNA, patterns in rare subsets such as regulatory T cells may not have been reflected. Rectal repertoire features separated controls, mild-moderate and acute severe colitis patients; acute severe colitis showed reduced rectal diversity due to clonal expansions. For technical reasons, the blood samples of a couple of patients yielded substantially fewer templates, so those samples were excluded from the blood-rectal overlap analysis.

On this clone: What this receptor recognizes is not known. No base-level quality is on record; no much larger clone is a single base apart.

During colonoscopy, one to two rectal pinch biopsies were obtained for research purposes. Before the diagnostic colonoscopy, none of the ulcerative colitis patients had been given any immunosuppressive medication. Before DNA was isolated, the rectal biopsies underwent proteinase K digestion. The Wizard kit (Promega) was used to extract genomic DNA from blood and intestinal samples. Rearranged CDR3 beta regions were amplified from genomic DNA with multiplex V and J primers using the immunoSEQ TRB Survey service. To keep depth equal across samples, survey-level sequencing depth of up to 500,000 reads per sample was applied. Libraries were purified, pooled and sequenced on Illumina technology. Regarding the original processing steps: Productive clonality, sample overlap, pairwise scatters, CDR3 beta length, V/D/J gene usage and productiveness were assessed with immunoSEQ online tools. Calculated diversity was defined as the number of unique rearrangements divided by total templates times 100, and Shannon and Simpson indices were additionally computed. Z-score normalized data were analyzed by principal component analysis with the R prcomp function and the ggbiplot package. Morisita's index was used to quantify blood-rectal clonal overlap within each subject. This immuneACCESS table, as held by TCRdb, lists in-frame sequences with V and J called but not all clones. Of the missing ones, under half trace to an unresolved V gene in checked studies; the others have no known cause. V, J and clone size are taken as reported in that table, and D and trimming were inferred from the DNA itself. For this sample the table gives around 37,000 clones, of which about 75% were detected only once. 8.6% of the sample is in the top ten clones.

The source is a boy younger than 18 with severe ulcerative colitis. The chain joins TRBV5-5 to TRBJ2-7; the best D guess is TRBD2, with 7 bases matching. Sequenced input: gut tissue. For the CDR3, the sequence is CASSAGRGDTGEQYF. The nucleotide sequence is TGTGCCAGCAGCGCAGGGAGGGGGGATACCGGCGAGCAGTACTTC. This CDR3, with the reference TRBV5-5 and TRBJ2-7 proteins standing in past its ends, gives the full variable domain DAGVTQSPTHLIKTRGQQVTLRCSPISGHKSVSWYQQVLGQGPQFIFQYYEKEERGRGNFPDRFSARQFPNYSSELNVNALLLGDSALYLCASSAGRGDTGEQYFGPGTRLTVT.